This TCR beta chain was observed in a study of blood T cell repertoires in COVID-19. Study-level background: Sample material is recorded as cDNA or gDNA derived from T cells, B-cell-depleted T cells, or PBMCs.

Trimming pared 4 bases from V and 2 bases from J, leaving 12 bases between. CDR1 KGHSH and CDR2 LQKENI come from the germline V gene. This CDR3 is 14 amino acids long. This clone was recorded once. Authors' data handling: Reference gene primers were amplified, and this amplification served to estimate nucleated cell counts. Assay: immunoSEQ multiplex PCR; the TCRdb copy retains only in-frame clones and omits some. The V and J calls and clone size were taken over from that table, and D and trimming were inferred from the DNA. The sample contains some 140,000 clones, about 88% of which appear only once.

This TCR was sampled from a woman aged 80 or over with acute or convalescent COVID-19. The sample consisted of peripheral blood. The chain recombines TRBV18 with TRBJ2-7; TRBD1 might be the D (5 bases). CDR3 loop: CASSLQGLTYEQYF. The CDR3 DNA follows: TGTGCCAGCTCACTCCAGGGATTAACCTACGAGCAGTACTTC.